This T cell receptor (beta chain) was sequenced during a study of shared clonotypes between healthy human individuals (dated by TCRdb to the early 2020s). Concerning the study at large: Three men and a couple of women, aged 18 to 49 years, made up the cohort. To estimate repertoire size and how much clonotype sharing occurs between individuals, the study deeply sequenced the blood TCR repertoires of a handful of healthy adults. For each donor, CD4 naive and CD4 memory were each run on three plates, CD8 naive on two plates, and CD8 memory on one plate. Between about 0.9 and 10 billion PBMCs per donor were obtained by leukapheresis. Libraries were prepared and TCR repertoires were sequenced by different laboratories using diverse techniques, in order to increase sequencing depth and limit assay-specific biases. Paper-wide results and their limitations: Because the study included a small number of donors, the genetic and exposure-history diversity represented was limited. Rarefaction of sorted-subset datasets indicated incomplete sequencing despite the large sequencing depth. Compared with non-shared clonotypes, clonotypes shared by all four sorted-subset donors had higher generation probabilities. Sampling was limited to blood, and TCR repertoires in tissue likely differ from TCR repertoires in blood. Across a handful of donors, approximately 5% of naive CD4, 3% to 4% of naive CD8, under 2.5% of memory CD4, and approximately 0.42% of memory CD8 clonotypes were shared. Pairwise subsampling indicated that sequencing depth was expected to affect the degree of clonotype sharing among donors. Estimated clonotype richness was generally larger for naive than for memory subsets.

A remark on this clone: Its antigen specificity is not known. No base quality values were provided; no much bigger clone lies one nucleotide off.

Cut back by 8 bases and 4 bases, the V and J ends lie 12 bases apart. The germline V gene gives CDR1 as SNHLY and CDR2 as FYNNEI. From the cysteine up to the phenylalanine, the CDR3 has a length of 13 residues. Only CDR3 DNA remains: 39 bases, in frame from the first base. Using the deep immunoSEQ assay, multiplex PCR amplified TCR CDR3 regions from genomic DNA. Extracted genomic DNA from each cell subset was distributed evenly across all wells of several immunoSEQ 96-well plates, and each plate was treated as a replicate. For sorted subsets, each replicate PCR was loaded with approximately 200 ng genomic DNA, equivalent to about 33,000 T cell genomes. The purified libraries were quantified using a Qubit 3.0 fluorometer, sized with a Bioanalyzer 2100, and then quantified again using the KAPA Library Quantification kit. Each immunoSEQ 96-well plate was sequenced on its own single-read 150-cycle Illumina NextSeq 550 flow cell. From the authors' description of their analysis: Because the immunoSEQ output held only junctional sequences and lacked quality scores, the filtering could not match the filtering applied to full-length reads. To assign V/J genes and CDR3, sequences were annotated against IMGT germline references using PyIR, a Python wrapper for IgBLAST v1.9. Reads with weak V/J assignments (E-value above 1e-6), missing CDR3, stop codons, out-of-frame junctions, or ambiguous translated residues were removed. A V3J clonotype was defined by an identical inferred V gene, J gene, and CDR3 amino acid sequence. Percentage overlap between repertoires was computed as shared unique clonotypes divided by the size of the smaller repertoire. Three approaches were used to assess repertoire richness: RTK rarefaction, the Chao1 estimator, and Recon v2.1 estimates of unobserved clonotypes. Generation probabilities were computed with OLGA for all TCRbeta clonotypes obtained by the gDNA method from several donors. TCRdb carries this immuneACCESS record with in-frame sequences only. Its versions omit some clonotypes, under half of them owing to an unresolved V gene in the studies checked, with the rest unexplained. The V and J calls and clone size come from that table; D and trimming were worked out from the DNA. Here the sample has fewer than 1 million clones; 96% occur a single time. About 0.25% of the sample lies in the top ten.

CD8 naive samples consisted of CD45RO-negative cells that were positively selected for CCR7, yielding a CD45RA+CCR7+ population without TemRA cells. Healthy HIV-negative adults with no recently reported acute infections or vaccinations were included as donors. Every donor was a Caucasian adult residing in Nashville, Tennessee, USA. After blood collection by leukapheresis, PBMCs were isolated using Ficoll-Histopaque density gradient centrifugation and then cryopreserved in the vapor phase of liquid nitrogen. Analytical flow cytometry was used to check the purity and quantity of each magnetically sorted T cell population. Genomic DNA was isolated from every sorted fraction and measured by UV absorbance on a Nanodrop 2000c.

The sequence joins TRBV2 to TRBJ2-4, with no confidently assigned D gene. This receptor was obtained from a man aged 25 to 45 in good health. Sequenced: naive CD8+ T cells sorted from blood. The intended sense of this specimen's cell subset or site label: CD45RA+CCR7+. The encoded CDR3 is CASFGDQKNIQYF. Read as DNA, the sequence is TGTGCCAGCTTTGGCGACCAGAAAAACATTCAGTACTTC.